This T cell receptor (beta chain) is drawn from a study of blood T cell repertoires in COVID-19. Generated by immunoSEQ multiplex PCR, the TCRdb table keeps only in-frame clones and is missing some. The sample has around 220,000 clones; more than 75% are singletons. Germline lookup yields CDR1 MNHEY and CDR2 SMNVEV (reference sequence). The V gene lost 1 base and the J gene lost 2 bases, with 8 bases spanning the gap. This CDR3 is built from 14 residues. J is TRBJ1-2 and V is TRBV27; D is unclear. The origin of this receptor is a woman in her thirties or forties with acute COVID-19. The specimen was PBMCs or T cells enriched from blood (not recorded which). The CDR3 protein is CASSLWVGNYGYTF. The CDR3 bases are TGTGCCAGCAGTTTATGGGTCGGGAACTATGGCTACACCTTC.